This is a list of T cell receptor beta chains from one sample in a study of blood T cell repertoires in COVID-19. Sequenced by immunoSEQ multiplex PCR; TCRdb stores in-frame clones only, minus some. The sample includes 98,000 or so clones, about 86% of them seen just once. The specimen sequenced was peripheral blood. The source is a woman aged 55-70 years in a cohort sampled during active or convalescent COVID-19. CDR3s include the opening cysteine and the closing phenylalanine or tryptophan. D genes are given only for firm matches. The listing skips clone size in some rows; elsewhere it reads once, few, many or a size class.

j_call d_call clone_size v_call cdr3_nt cdr3_aa
TRBJ2-7 . . TRBV5-6 TGTGCCAGCAGCTTGTTCGCGAAGGGGGTTGACGAGCAGTACTTC CASSLFAKGVDEQYF
TRBJ2-5 TRBD1 . TRBV29-1 TGCAGCGCCAGGACAGGGGGGACCCAGTACTTC CSARTGGTQYF
TRBJ2-7 . . TRBV3-1/TRBV3-2 TGTGCCAGCAGCCCCCGGAGGGGCCCGGGAGAGCAGTACTTC CASSPRRGPGEQYF
TRBJ1-4 . . TRBV9 TGTGCCAGCAGCGCGGGACTGACTAATGAAAAACTGTTTTTT CASSAGLTNEKLFF
TRBJ2-5 TRBD2 few TRBV19 TGTGCCAGTAGTGTCGGACTAGGCGTAAGGGAGACCCAGTACTTC CASSVGLGVRETQYF
TRBJ2-3 TRBD1 . TRBV5-6 TGTGCCAGCAGAGACCATGGACAGGGGATTGCAGATACGCAGTATTTT CASRDHGQGIADTQYF
TRBJ1-6 TRBD1 . TRBV7-9 TGTGCCAGCAGCTTCGCGGGACAGGGGGCAAAAGGTTCACCCCTCCACTTT CASSFAGQGAKGSPLHF
TRBJ2-1 . . TRBV7-3 TGTGCCAGCAGCCCTCAGGCCGGCTACAATGAGCAGTTCTTC CASSPQAGYNEQFF
TRBJ1-5 . . TRBV15 TGTGCCACCAGCAGAGATTCGGCGGATTATAGCAATCAGCCCCAGCATTTT CATSRDSADYSNQPQHF
TRBJ2-1 . . TRBV5-8 TGTGCCAGCAGCCCACAGGGCCGCTCCTACAATGAGCAGTTCTTC CASSPQGRSYNEQFF
TRBJ1-6 . . TRBV7-2 TGTGCCAGCAGCTTAGGGGCGACGACATCGAATTCACCCCTCCACTTT CASSLGATTSNSPLHF
TRBJ2-1 TRBD1 . TRBV15 TGTGCCACCAGCAGAGCCCTGGACAGGGCTGGAGAGCAGTTCTTC CATSRALDRAGEQFF
TRBJ2-7 . . TRBV5-6 TGTGCCAGCAGCCGAGCGGGCGGAGTCTACGAGCAGTACTTC CASSRAGGVYEQYF
TRBJ2-3 TRBD2 . TRBV6-4 TGTGCCAGCAGCATGACTAGCGGGAGGGCGGATACGCAGTATTTT CASSMTSGRADTQYF
TRBJ2-3 . . TRBV7-9 TGTGCCAGCAGCCCCTCCCGCGGGGGCCCAGATACGCAGTATTTT CASSPSRGGPDTQYF
TRBJ2-2 TRBD2 once TRBV19 TGTGCCAGTAGTATAGGGTGGCGGGGGGGCCCCGACACCGGGGAGCTGTTTTTT CASSIGWRGGPDTGELFF
TRBJ1-2 . few TRBV5-1 TGCGCCAGCAGCTCCCTTAATCCGATGGGCAGATTAAACTATGGCTACACCTTC CASSSLNPMGRLNYGYTF
TRBJ1-3 TRBD1 . TRBV7-9 TGTGCCAGCAGCCTCAGGGGGCTGGTAAACACCATATATTTT CASSLRGLVNTIYF
TRBJ2-1 TRBD2 . TRBV12-5 TGTGCTAGTGGTTTGGGGGCTAGCGGGAGGCCCCACAATGAGCAGTTCTTC CASGLGASGRPHNEQFF
TRBJ2-7 . . TRBV6-5 TGTGCCAGCGCGGGGCCGGTTAGTGAGCAGTACTTC CASAGPVSEQYF
TRBJ1-6 TRBD1 . TRBV7-8 TGTGCCAGCAGCTTACGCGACAGGGGTAATTCACCCCTCCACTTT CASSLRDRGNSPLHF
TRBJ2-3 . . TRBV11-2 TGTGCCAGCAGCTGGGGGGGCATACGCACAGATACGCAGTATTTT CASSWGGIRTDTQYF
TRBJ1-4 TRBD1 once TRBV5-1 TGCGCCAGCAGCCTGGCGACAGGGCGGGGGGTGAAACTGTTTTTT CASSLATGRGVKLFF
TRBJ2-3 TRBD2 . TRBV30 TGTGCCTGGAGTGACCTGGCTAGCGGGGGGGCAGATACGCAGTATTTT CAWSDLASGGADTQYF
TRBJ1-1 . . TRBV27 TGTGCCAGCTCGCCTAATGGGGCGCGGACTGAAGCTTTCTTT CASSPNGARTEAFF
TRBJ2-6 . . TRBV15 TGTGCCACCAGCGCCCCAGGAAGGGGGGCCAACGTCCTGACTTTC CATSAPGRGANVLTF
TRBJ1-3 TRBD1 . TRBV6-4 TGTGCTCTTGGGGGGGACAGGGGTATTACTTGGGCTGGAAACACCATATATTTT CALGGDRGITWAGNTIYF
TRBJ1-5 TRBD1 few TRBV9 TGTGCCAGCAGCGTATCAGGGGGGATCGGCGAACCCCAGCATTTT CASSVSGGIGEPQHF
TRBJ1-3 . . TRBV9 TGTGCCAGCAGCGTAGGACAGCTCCCCTCTGGAAACACCATATATTTT CASSVGQLPSGNTIYF
TRBJ2-5 TRBD1 . TRBV7-9 TGTGCCAGCAGGCACGACAGGGGGCGCCGAGAGACCCAGTACTTC CASRHDRGRRETQYF
TRBJ2-1 . . TRBV6-5 TGTGCCAGCAGCTCCCCCGGTGAGCAGTTCTTC CASSSPGEQFF
TRBJ1-1 TRBD1 . TRBV5-1 TGCGCCAGCAGAAAGACAGGGACTAACACTGAAGCTTTCTTT CASRKTGTNTEAFF
TRBJ1-1 TRBD1 . TRBV11-1 TGTGCCAGCAGCGCAGGACAGGGGATGAACACTGAAGCTTTCTTT CASSAGQGMNTEAFF
TRBJ2-5 TRBD1 . TRBV11-2 TGTGCCAGCAGCTTGGGACAGCGTCAAGAGACCCAGTACTTC CASSLGQRQETQYF
TRBJ2-5 TRBD2 . TRBV6-2/TRBV6-3 TGTGCCAGCAGTTATGAGGGGAGGGACGGCCAGTACTTC CASSYEGRDGQYF
TRBJ1-4 . . TRBV20-1 TGCAGTGCTAGTGCGGTGGTGGAGGCAACTAATGAAAAACTGTTTTTT CSASAVVEATNEKLFF
TRBJ2-5 TRBD1 . TRBV6-5 TGTGCCAGCAGGGATCGGGACAGGGCAGAGACCCAGTACTTC CASRDRDRAETQYF
TRBJ2-3 TRBD2 . TRBV15 TGTGCCACCAGCAGACCTTCCGGGACTAGCGGCACAGATACGCAGTATTTT CATSRPSGTSGTDTQYF
TRBJ1-4 . . TRBV6-1 TGTGCCAGCAGTGAAGCGACGGCGGGAGGAGAAAAACTGTTTTTT CASSEATAGGEKLFF
TRBJ2-7 TRBD2 . TRBV6-5 TGTGCCAGCAGTTCCCGGACTAGTCACGAGCAGTACTTC CASSSRTSHEQYF
TRBJ1-2 TRBD1 . TRBV15 TGTGCCACCAGCCTCGAATGGGACAGGCTATCGTTTTTC CATSLEWDRLSFF
TRBJ2-2 . . TRBV2 TGTGCCAGCAGTGGCCGGGACTCGTCACCCGGGGAGCTGTTTTTT CASSGRDSSPGELFF
TRBJ1-5 TRBD1 . TRBV19 TGTGCCAGCCAAACAGGGGGCGGGAGCAATCAGCCCCAGCATTTT CASQTGGGSNQPQHF
TRBJ1-3 . . TRBV5-4 TGTGCCAGCAGCTTTTTAGGGGCAGGAAACACCATATATTTT CASSFLGAGNTIYF
TRBJ2-1 . once TRBV15 TGTGCCACCAGCCCCGCCGGGAGGACAGCTTACAATGAGCAGTTCTTC CATSPAGRTAYNEQFF
TRBJ1-2 . . TRBV9 TGTGCCAGCAGCCTTGCTCAAGGGGTTGGCTATGGCTACACCTTC CASSLAQGVGYGYTF
TRBJ2-7 . . TRBV5-5 TGTGCCAGCAGCTTGGAACAGTTAAACTACGAGCAGTACTTC CASSLEQLNYEQYF
TRBJ2-2 TRBD1 . TRBV24-1 TGTGCCACCAGTGACCCAGGGGGTGACACCGGGGAGCTGTTTTTT CATSDPGGDTGELFF
TRBJ2-5 TRBD2 . TRBV7-9 TGTGCCAGCACCAGACTAGCGGGAAACGGCCGGGGAGAGACCCAGTACTTC CASTRLAGNGRGETQYF
TRBJ2-5 TRBD2 . TRBV14 TGTGCCAGCAGCCAAGGGCGTACGACTAGCGGACAAGAGACCCAGTACTTC CASSQGRTTSGQETQYF
TRBJ1-6 . . TRBV6-5 TGTGCCAGCAGTTCCCCCGTGGGGGGAGGTTCACCCCTCCACTTT CASSSPVGGGSPLHF
TRBJ1-4 TRBD1 . TRBV19 TGTGCCAGTAGTATGACAGGGGGGTTGAGTGAAAAACTGTTTTTT CASSMTGGLSEKLFF